This TCR beta chain was obtained from a study of T cell repertoires in cytomegalovirus infection. Study-level information: Indications of both CMV infection and matching HLA type were provided by public TCR beta signatures.

TCRdb re-called the reads with MiXCR, one entry per CDR3 protein. The profile shows around 570,000 distinct CDR3 sequences, 40% of them singletons. Study-wide points: CMV-specific TCR beta clonotypes restricted by HLA-C were the ones dominating the ex vivo response.

The V segment lost 2 bases and the J segment 4 bases; nucleotides outside the gene matches: 19. CDR1 and CDR2 from the germline V gene are SGHDN and FVKESK. CDR3 length equals 19 residues. This clonotype was counted between two and nine times. The antigen is not known. The receptor was derived from a human donor in good health (CMV status not recorded). Some clones in this sample may be carry-over from other donors' samples. The source material was cultured PBMCs, sampled from culture after CMV antigen stimulation. This chain connects TRBV14 to TRBJ2-7; the match to TRBD1 covers 8 bases. The CDR3 DNA sequence: TGTGCCAGCAGCCAAAAAGATACCTTTCCCAGGGGGCGGAGGTACGAGCAGTACTTC. Translating gives CASSQKDTFPRGRRYEQYF. Full variable domain (rest looked up from reference TRBV14 and TRBJ2-7): EAGVTQFPSHSVIEKGQTVTLRCDPISGHDNLYWYRRVMGKEIKFLLHFVKESKQDESGMPNNRFLAERTGGTYSTLKVQPAELEDSGVYFCASSQKDTFPRGRRYEQYFGPGTRLTVT.